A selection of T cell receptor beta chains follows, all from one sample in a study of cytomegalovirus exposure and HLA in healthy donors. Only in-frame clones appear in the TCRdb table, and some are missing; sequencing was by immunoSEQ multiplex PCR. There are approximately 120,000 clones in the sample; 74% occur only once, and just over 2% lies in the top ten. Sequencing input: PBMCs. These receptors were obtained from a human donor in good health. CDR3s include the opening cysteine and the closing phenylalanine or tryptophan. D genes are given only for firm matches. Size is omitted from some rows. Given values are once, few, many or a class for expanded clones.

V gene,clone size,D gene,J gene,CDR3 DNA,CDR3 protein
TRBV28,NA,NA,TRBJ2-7,TGTGCCAGCAGTTTGCAGGGATACAACGAGCAGTACTTC,CASSLQGYNEQYF
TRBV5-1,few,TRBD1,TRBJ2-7,TGCGCCAGCAGCGCGTCTCCGTCCGGGGACAGGACCTACGAGCAGTACTTC,CASSASPSGDRTYEQYF
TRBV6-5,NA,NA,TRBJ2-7,TGTGCCAGCAGTTACGAGAGAGCCTACGAGCAGTACTTC,CASSYERAYEQYF
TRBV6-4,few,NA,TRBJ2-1,TGTGCCAGCAGTGCCGACACCTCACGGTTCTTC,CASSADTSRFF
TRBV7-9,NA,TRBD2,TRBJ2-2,TGTGCCAGCAGCTTACTTGGACTAGCAGACGGGGAGCTGTTTTTT,CASSLLGLADGELFF
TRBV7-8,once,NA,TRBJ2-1,TGTGCCAGCAGCTTAGTTGGTGGCTCGAGGGTGCAGTTCTTC,CASSLVGGSRVQFF
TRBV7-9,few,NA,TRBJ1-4,TGTGCCAGCAGCTACCAGGGGATAGAGGAAAAACTGTTTTTT,CASSYQGIEEKLFF
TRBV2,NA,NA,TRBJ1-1,TGTGCCAGCAGCCCCGTGGGCATCCAGAACACTGAAGCTTTCTTT,CASSPVGIQNTEAFF
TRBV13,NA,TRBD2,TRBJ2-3,TGTGCCGGCAGCTTAGAGGTCCTAGCGGGAGAATCATCAGGTGGTACAGATACGCAGTATTTT,CAGSLEVLAGESSGGTDTQYF
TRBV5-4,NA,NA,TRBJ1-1,TGTGCCAGCAGCCCCATCGGGGGGGATGAAGCTTTCTTT,CASSPIGGDEAFF
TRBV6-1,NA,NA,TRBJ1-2,TGTGCCAGCAGTTCCCACAGTAACTATGGCTACACCTTC,CASSSHSNYGYTF
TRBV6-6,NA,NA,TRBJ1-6,TGTGCCGTTGCCGGACAGAACTATAATTCACCCCTCCACTTT,CAVAGQNYNSPLHF
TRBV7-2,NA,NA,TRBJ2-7,TGTGCCAGCAGACCCACAGGGAGAGGCGAGCAGTACTTC,CASRPTGRGEQYF
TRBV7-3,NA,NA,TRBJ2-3,TGTGCCAGCAGCTCTTCGAAACTCACAGATACGCAGTATTTT,CASSSSKLTDTQYF
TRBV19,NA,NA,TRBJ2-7,TGTGCCAGTAGTAGCTCAGGGGCGGTAAGTCTCTACGAGCAGTACTTC,CASSSSGAVSLYEQYF
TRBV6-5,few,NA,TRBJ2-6,TGTGCCAGCAGTAAACAGACCTCTGGGGCCAACGTCCTGACTTTC,CASSKQTSGANVLTF
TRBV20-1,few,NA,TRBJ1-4,TGCAGTGCTATAACAGGGGAAAAACTGTTTTTT,CSAITGEKLFF
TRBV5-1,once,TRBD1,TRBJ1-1,TGCGCCAGCAGCCACAACCTTCTCTCGACAGGGGCCAACACTGAAGCTTTCTTT,CASSHNLLSTGANTEAFF
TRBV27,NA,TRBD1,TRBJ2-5,TGTGCCAGCAGTTCCCCAGGGACAGGACAAAAGACCCAGTACTTC,CASSSPGTGQKTQYF
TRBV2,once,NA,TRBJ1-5,TGTGCCAGCAGTTTACTAAAGGTTAATCAGCCCCAGCATTTT,CASSLLKVNQPQHF
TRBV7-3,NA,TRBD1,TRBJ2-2,TGTGCCAGCAGCTTAACAGGGACAGGAAACACCGGGGAGCTGTTTTTT,CASSLTGTGNTGELFF
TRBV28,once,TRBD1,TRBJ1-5,TGTGCCAGCACCGTGGGTTGGGACAGGGGGACCCTTTATAGCAATCAGCCCCAGCATTTT,CASTVGWDRGTLYSNQPQHF
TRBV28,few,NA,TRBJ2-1,TGTGCCACCCGCCCCCAGGGCCTATACAATGAGCAGTTCTTC,CATRPQGLYNEQFF
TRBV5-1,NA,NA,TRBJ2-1,TGCGCCAGCAGCACGGGTATTAGCTACAATGAGCAGTTCTTC,CASSTGISYNEQFF
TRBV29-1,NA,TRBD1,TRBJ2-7,TGCAGCGTTGCTGGACAGGGTCTGGGCTACGAGCAGTACTTC,CSVAGQGLGYEQYF
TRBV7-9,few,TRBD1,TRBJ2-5,TGTGCCAGCAGCAGCAGGACAGGGAACCCCCTTAGGGGCGCTGGGACCCAGTACTTC,CASSSRTGNPLRGAGTQYF
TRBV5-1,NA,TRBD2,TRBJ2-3,TGCGCCAGCAGCTTTAATGAGCGGGGGCCGGCAGATACGCAGTATTTT,CASSFNERGPADTQYF
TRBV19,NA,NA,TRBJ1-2,TGTGCCAGTAGTATGATTGGGCGCAATACTAACTATGGCTACACCTTC,CASSMIGRNTNYGYTF
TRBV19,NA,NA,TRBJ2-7,TGTGCCAGTAGTATGCAGGGAAGGAACGAGCAGTACTTC,CASSMQGRNEQYF
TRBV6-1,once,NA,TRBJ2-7,TGTGCCAGCAGTGAAGCGAGTACAGGTTCCAGGAGCGAGCAGTACTTC,CASSEASTGSRSEQYF
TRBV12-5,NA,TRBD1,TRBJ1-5,TGTGCTAGTGCCCCGGACAGGGAATATCAGCCCCAGCATTTT,CASAPDREYQPQHF